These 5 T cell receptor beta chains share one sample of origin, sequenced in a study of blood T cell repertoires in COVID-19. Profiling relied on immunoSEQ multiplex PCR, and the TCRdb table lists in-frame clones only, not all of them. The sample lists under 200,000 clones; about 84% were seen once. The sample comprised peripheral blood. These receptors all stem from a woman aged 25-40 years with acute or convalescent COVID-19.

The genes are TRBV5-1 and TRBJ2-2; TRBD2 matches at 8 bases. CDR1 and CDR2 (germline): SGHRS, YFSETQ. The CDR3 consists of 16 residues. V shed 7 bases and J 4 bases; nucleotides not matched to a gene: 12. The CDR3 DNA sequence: TGCGCCAGCCTCAGCGCCGGGGGGGAGACCACCGGGGAGCTGTTTTTT. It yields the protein CASLSAGGETTGELFF.

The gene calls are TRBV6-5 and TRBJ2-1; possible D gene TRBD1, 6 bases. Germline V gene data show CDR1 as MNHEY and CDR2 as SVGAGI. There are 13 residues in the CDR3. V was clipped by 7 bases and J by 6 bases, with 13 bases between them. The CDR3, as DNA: TGTGCCAGCACCCCACAGGGTGGCAATGAGCAGTTCTTC. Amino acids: CASTPQGGNEQFF.

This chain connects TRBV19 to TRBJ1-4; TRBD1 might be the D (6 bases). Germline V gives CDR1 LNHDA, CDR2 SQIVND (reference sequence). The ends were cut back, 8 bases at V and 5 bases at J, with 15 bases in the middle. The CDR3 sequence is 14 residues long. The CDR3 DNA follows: TGTGCCAGTGCCGACAGGACCAAAAATGAAAAACTGTTTTTT. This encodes CASADRTKNEKLFF.

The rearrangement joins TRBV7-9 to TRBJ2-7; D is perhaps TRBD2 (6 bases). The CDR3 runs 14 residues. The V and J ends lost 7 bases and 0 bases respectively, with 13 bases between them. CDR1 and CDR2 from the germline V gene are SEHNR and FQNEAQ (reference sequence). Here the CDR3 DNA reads TGTGCCAGCAATGGACGGAGGGACTCCTACGAGCAGTACTTC. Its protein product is CASNGRRDSYEQYF.

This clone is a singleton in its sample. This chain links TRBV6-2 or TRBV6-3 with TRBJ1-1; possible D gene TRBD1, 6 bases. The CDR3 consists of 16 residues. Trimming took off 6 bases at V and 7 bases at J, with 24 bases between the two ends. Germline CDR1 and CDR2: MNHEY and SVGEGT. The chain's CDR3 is CASSWAPGQRTFEAFF. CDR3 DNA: TGTGCCAGCAGCTGGGCCCCCGGACAGAGAACTTTTGAAGCTTTCTTT.